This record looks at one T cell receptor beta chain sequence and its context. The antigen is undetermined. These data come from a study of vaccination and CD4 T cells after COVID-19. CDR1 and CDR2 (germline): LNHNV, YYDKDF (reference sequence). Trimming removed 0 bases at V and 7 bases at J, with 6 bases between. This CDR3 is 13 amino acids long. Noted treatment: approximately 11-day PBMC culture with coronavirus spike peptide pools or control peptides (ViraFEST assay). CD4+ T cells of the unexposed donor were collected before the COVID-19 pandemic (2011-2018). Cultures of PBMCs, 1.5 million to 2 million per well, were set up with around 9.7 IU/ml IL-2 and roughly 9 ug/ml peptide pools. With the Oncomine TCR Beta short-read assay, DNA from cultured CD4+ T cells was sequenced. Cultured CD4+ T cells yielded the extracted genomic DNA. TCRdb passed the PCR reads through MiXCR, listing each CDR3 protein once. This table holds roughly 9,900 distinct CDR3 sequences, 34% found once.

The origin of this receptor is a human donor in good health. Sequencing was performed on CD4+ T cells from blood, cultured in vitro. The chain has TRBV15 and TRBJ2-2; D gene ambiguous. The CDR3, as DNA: TGTGCCACCAGCAGAGACTCCGGCGGGGAGCTGTTTTTT. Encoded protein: CATSRDSGGELFF.